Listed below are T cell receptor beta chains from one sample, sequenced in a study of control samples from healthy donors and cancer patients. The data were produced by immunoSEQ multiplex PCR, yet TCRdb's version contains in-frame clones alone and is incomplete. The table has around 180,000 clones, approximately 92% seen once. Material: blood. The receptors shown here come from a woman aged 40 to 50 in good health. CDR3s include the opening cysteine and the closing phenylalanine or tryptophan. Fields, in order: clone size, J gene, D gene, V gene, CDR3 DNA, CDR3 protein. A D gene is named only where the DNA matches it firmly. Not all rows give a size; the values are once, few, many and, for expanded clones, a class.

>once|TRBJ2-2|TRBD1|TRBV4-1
TGCGCCAGCAGCCGTGGACAGGGGTGGACCGGGGAGCTGTTTTTT
CASSRGQGWTGELFF
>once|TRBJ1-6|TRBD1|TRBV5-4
TGTGCCAGCAGCCCCGGGATCGAGGGGGCGAATTCACCCCTCCACTTT
CASSPGIEGANSPLHF
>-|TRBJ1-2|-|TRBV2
TGTGCCAGCAGCGCTAACAAGGATGGCTACACCTTC
CASSANKDGYTF
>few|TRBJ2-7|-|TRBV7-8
TGTGCCAGCAGCTTATATGCCTCTCACGGGTTCACCTACGAGCAGTACTTC
CASSLYASHGFTYEQYF
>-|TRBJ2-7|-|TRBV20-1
TGCAGTGCTCCTGGGGAGCAGTACTTC
CSAPGEQYF
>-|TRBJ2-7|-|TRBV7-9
TGTGCCAGCAGCCAGGCCTCGGGTAGCGAGCAGTACTTC
CASSQASGSEQYF
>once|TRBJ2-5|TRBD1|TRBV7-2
TGTGCCAGCAGCCCCCGACAGGGGGGAAAAGAGACCCAGTACTTC
CASSPRQGGKETQYF
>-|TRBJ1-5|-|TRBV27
TGTGCCAGCTCCGGTGGGACCTATAGCAATCAGCCCCAGCATTTT
CASSGGTYSNQPQHF
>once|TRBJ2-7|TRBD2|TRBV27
TGTGCCAGCAGGACACCCGGGACTAGCGGGGCAAAACCCTACGAGCAGTACTTC
CASRTPGTSGAKPYEQYF
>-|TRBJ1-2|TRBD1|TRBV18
TGTGCCAGCTCACCTGGACAGGGTATTCAATTAGACTATGGCTACACCTTC
CASSPGQGIQLDYGYTF
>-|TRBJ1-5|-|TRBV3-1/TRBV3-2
TGTGCCAGCAGCCACGGCTACAGGGCTGAGCCCCAGCATTTT
CASSHGYRAEPQHF
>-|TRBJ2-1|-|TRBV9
TGTGCCAGCAGCGTAGTGGGCCGCGGAGGGCCTAATGAGCAGTTCTTC
CASSVVGRGGPNEQFF
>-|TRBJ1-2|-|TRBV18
TGTGCCAGCTCACCACTTGCAGGGAAATCGAGCTATGGCTACACCTTC
CASSPLAGKSSYGYTF
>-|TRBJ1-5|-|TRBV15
TGTGCCACCAGCAGACCCGGACACGGCAATCAGCCCCAGCATTTT
CATSRPGHGNQPQHF
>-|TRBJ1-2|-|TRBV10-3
TGTGCCATCTTTAAGGACAGTCCTAACTATGGCTACACCTTC
CAIFKDSPNYGYTF
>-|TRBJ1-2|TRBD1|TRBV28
TGTGCCAGCAGTGCGATCGCCAGGGGGTTCTCCTATGGCTACACCTTC
CASSAIARGFSYGYTF
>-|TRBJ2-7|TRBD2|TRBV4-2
TGTGCCAGCAGCCAAGATTGGGCGGGGGGCGAGCAGTACTTC
CASSQDWAGGEQYF
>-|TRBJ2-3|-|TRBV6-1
TGTGCCAGCAGTGACCCGGGGGCGGATACGCAGTATTTT
CASSDPGADTQYF
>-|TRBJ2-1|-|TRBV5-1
TGCGCCAGCAGCTTCTCTAGGGTCTACAATGAGCAGTTCTTC
CASSFSRVYNEQFF
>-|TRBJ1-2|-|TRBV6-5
TGTGCCAGCGGGAATCTGGAGGGGCACATTTATGGCTACACCTTC
CASGNLEGHIYGYTF
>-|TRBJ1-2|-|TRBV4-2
TGTGCCAGCAGCCAAGCGGACGGCTACTATGGCTACACCTTC
CASSQADGYYGYTF
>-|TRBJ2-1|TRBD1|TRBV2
TGTGCCAGCAGTGGGACAGGGAAGACCTACAATGAGCAGTTCTTC
CASSGTGKTYNEQFF
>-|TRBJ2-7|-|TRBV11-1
TGTGCCAGCAGCTTCCTGGAGGCCTACGAGCAGTACTTC
CASSFLEAYEQYF
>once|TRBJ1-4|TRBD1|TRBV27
TGTGCCAGCAGCGGGACAGATGCAACTAATGAAAAACTGTTTTTT
CASSGTDATNEKLFF
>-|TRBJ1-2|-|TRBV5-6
TGTGCCAGCAGGTGGGGGCAGGGACGGGGCTACACCTTC
CASRWGQGRGYTF
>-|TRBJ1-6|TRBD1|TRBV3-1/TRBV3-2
TGTGCCAGCAGCCAAGTACCCGGGACAGGTCACTATAATTCACCCCTCCACTTT
CASSQVPGTGHYNSPLHF
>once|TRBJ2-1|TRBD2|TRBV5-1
TGCGCCAGCAGCTTGGCCAGCGGGGTATACAATGAGCAGTTCTTC
CASSLASGVYNEQFF
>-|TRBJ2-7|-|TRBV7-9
TGTGCCAGCAGCAGCTTGAGCTACGAGCAGTACTTC
CASSSLSYEQYF
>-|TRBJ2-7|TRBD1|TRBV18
TGTGCCAGCTCACAGGGGACAGGGGATTACGAGCAGTACTTC
CASSQGTGDYEQYF
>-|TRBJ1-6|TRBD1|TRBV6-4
TGTGCCAGCAGCCGGGACAGGCTCCAAAATTCACCCCTCCACTTT
CASSRDRLQNSPLHF
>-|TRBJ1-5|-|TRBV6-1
TGTGCCAGCAGTGACCGTAGGGGGGGTAATCAGCCCCAGCATTTT
CASSDRRGGNQPQHF
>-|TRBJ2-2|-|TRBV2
TGTGCCAGCAGAGGGGCAGGGAACACCGGGGAGCTGTTTTTT
CASRGAGNTGELFF
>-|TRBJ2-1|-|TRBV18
TGTGCCAGCTCACCGGTGGGGGGGCAGGTAAAGCAGTTCTTC
CASSPVGGQVKQFF